This T cell receptor (beta chain) was profiled in a study of blood T cells in healthy people across ages. General observations from the study: Unsorted PBMC input precluded a conclusive naive versus antigen-experienced comparison. Diversity figures derived from one million T cells were judged to underestimate the true value.

This clonotype appeared a few times. Its antigen is unidentified. Alongside a J-beta primer mix, a sample-barcoded 5' primer served in a second PCR lasting roughly 7 to 11 cycles. Every single cDNA molecule received a tag from a template-switch adaptor with 12 random nucleotides. MiXCR was run by TCRdb on the 5' RACE reads, yielding one entry per CDR3 protein. The profile covers roughly 1 million distinct CDR3 sequences, with almost 25% appearing a single time and approximately 0.7% taken by the ten largest. These data also formed part of another study, on T cells of mothers and their children.

What was sequenced was blood. This receptor was taken from a girl under 10 years old in good health.

The CDR3 protein is CSVARVVSYNEQFF. The CDR3 nucleotides are TGCAGCGTTGCCAGGGTCGTTTCCTACAATGAGCAGTTCTTC. The chain uses TRBV29-1 and TRBJ2-7; weak D call: TRBD1 (5 bases). The J call may be mistaken, given a closer DNA end match to TRBJ2-1. The CDR3 is made up of 14 amino acids. Germline CDR1 is SQVTM and CDR2 is ANQGSEA.